This TCR beta chain was captured in a study of T cells in Graves' hyperthyroidism and ophthalmopathy. This CDR3 contains 17 residues. V gave up 0 bases and J gave up 6 bases; unmatched junction bases: 12. From germline, CDR1 is LGHDT and CDR2 YNNKEL (reference sequence). Authors of the study amplified TCR beta CDR3 regions from RNA transcripts. The primer set for the first-round RT-PCR of the TCR CDR3 was HTBI. TCRdb re-called the multiplex PCR reads through MiXCR, storing one row per CDR3 protein. The data show approximately 320,000 distinct CDR3 sequences, 16% seen once. This clonotype has ten or more counts.

What was sequenced was blood. This receptor was obtained from a young man with Graves' hyperthyroidism. The gene calls are TRBV3-1 and TRBJ2-3, with 7 bases fitting TRBD2. The CDR3 loop is CASSQDLGGRAGDTQYF. In DNA, the CDR3 is TGTGCCAGCAGCCAAGATCTTGGAGGGAGGGCCGGGGATACGCAGTATTTT.